This T cell receptor beta chain came from a study of cytomegalovirus exposure and HLA in healthy donors. Whole-study results and caveats: Researchers catalogued some 160 TCR beta chains as cytomegalovirus-associated. A later analysis showed TCR association rates differing by HLA locus, peaking at DRB1 and lowest at HLA-C. Earlier analysis found most TCR beta V segments productive about 87% or about 30% of the time.

A note on this clone: Its antigen is as yet unknown.

Per germline, CDR1 SEHNR and CDR2 FQNEAQ (reference sequence). The CDR3 is 16 amino acids. V lost 1 base and J 3 bases, leaving 16 bases between the germline ends. The PCR was carried out with 60 Vbeta primers and 13 Jbeta primers. Clones were sequenced by immunoSEQ multiplex PCR, and TCRdb holds only the in-frame ones, with some missing. Here the sample spans about 140,000 clones, more than 60% being singletons. V usage is TRBV7-9 and J usage is TRBJ2-7; D perhaps matches TRBD1 (5 bases). The source material was PBMCs. This receptor was taken from a female donor in good health and CMV-seronegative. The CDR3 DNA is TGTGCCAGCAGCTTAGTCGCCTCCCTCAGGGACTACGAGCAGTACTTC. This encodes CASSLVASLRDYEQYF.